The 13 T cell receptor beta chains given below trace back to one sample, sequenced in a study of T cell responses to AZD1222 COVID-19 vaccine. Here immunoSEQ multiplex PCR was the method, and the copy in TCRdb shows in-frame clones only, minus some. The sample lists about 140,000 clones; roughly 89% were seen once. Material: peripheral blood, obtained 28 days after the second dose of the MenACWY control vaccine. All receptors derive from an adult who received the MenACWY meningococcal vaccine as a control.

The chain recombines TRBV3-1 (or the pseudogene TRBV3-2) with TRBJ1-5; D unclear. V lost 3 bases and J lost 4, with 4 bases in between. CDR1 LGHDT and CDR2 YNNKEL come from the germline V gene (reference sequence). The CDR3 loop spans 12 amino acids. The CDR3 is CASSQENQPQHF. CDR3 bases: TGTGCCAGCAGCCAGGAAAATCAGCCCCAGCATTTT.

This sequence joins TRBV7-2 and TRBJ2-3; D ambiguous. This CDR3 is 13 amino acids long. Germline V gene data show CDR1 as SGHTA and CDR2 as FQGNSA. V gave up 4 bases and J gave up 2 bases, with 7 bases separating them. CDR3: CASSSPATDTQYF. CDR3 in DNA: TGTGCCAGCAGCTCCCCTGCCACAGATACGCAGTATTTT.

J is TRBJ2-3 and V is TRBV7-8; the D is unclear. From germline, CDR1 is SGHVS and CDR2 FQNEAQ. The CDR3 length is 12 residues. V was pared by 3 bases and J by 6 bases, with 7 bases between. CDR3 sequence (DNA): TGTGCCAGCAGCTTTACGCTGGATACGCAGTATTTT. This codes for CASSFTLDTQYF.

CDR3 sequence: CASSQATGANTPLHF. CDR3 DNA: TGTGCCAGCAGCCAAGCCACAGGGGCGAATACACCCCTCCACTTT. V and J are TRBV3-1 (or the pseudogene TRBV3-2) and TRBJ1-6; 7 nucleotides line up with TRBD1. The J segment lost 11 bases and the V segment lost 1 base, leaving 8 bases of the junction unmatched. Germline V gene lookup returns CDR1 LGHDT and CDR2 YNNKEL (reference sequence). There are 15 residues in the CDR3.

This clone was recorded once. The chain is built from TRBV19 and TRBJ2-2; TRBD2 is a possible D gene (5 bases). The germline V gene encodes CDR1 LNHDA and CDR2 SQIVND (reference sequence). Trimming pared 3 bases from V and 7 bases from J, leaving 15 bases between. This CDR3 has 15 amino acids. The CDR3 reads CASSISGWSGGELFF. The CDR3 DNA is TGTGCCAGTAGTATTTCCGGTTGGAGCGGCGGGGAGCTGTTTTTT.

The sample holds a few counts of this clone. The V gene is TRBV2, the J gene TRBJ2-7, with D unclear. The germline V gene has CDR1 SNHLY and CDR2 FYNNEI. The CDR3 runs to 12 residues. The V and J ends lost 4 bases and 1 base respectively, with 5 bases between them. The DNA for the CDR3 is TGTGCCAGCAGTGTGGGTTCCTACGAGCAGTACTTC. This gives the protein CASSVGSYEQYF.

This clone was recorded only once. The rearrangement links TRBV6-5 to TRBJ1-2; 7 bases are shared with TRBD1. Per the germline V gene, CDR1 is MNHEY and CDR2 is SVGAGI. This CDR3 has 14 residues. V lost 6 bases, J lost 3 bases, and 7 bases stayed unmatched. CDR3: CASRLTGRDYGYTF. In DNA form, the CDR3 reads TGTGCCAGCAGACTGACAGGGAGAGACTATGGCTACACCTTC.

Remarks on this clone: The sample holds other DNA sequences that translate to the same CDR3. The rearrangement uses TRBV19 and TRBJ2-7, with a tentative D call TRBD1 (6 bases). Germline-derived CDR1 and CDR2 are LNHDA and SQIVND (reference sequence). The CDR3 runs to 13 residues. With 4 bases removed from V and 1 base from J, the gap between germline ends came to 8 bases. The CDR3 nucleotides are TGTGCCAGTAGTACCACAGGGTCCTACGAGCAGTACTTC. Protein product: CASSTTGSYEQYF.

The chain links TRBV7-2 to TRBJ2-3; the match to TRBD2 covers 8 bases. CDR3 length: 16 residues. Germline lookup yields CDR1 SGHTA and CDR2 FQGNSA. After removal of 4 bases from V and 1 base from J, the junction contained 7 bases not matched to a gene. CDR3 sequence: CASSSSSGSGTDTQYF. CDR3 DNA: TGTGCCAGCAGCTCATCTAGCGGGTCTGGCACAGATACGCAGTATTTT.

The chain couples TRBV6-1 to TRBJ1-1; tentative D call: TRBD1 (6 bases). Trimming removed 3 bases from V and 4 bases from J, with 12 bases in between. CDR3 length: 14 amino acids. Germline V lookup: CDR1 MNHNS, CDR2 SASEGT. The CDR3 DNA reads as TGTGCCAGCAGTGAGTACAGGGATGGCACTGAAGCTTTCTTT. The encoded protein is CASSEYRDGTEAFF.

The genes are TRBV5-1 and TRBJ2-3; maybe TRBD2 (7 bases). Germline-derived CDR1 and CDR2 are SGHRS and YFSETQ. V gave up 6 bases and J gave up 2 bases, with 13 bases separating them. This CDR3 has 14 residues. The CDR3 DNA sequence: TGCGCCAGCACGGGGGGCCACTCCACAGATACGCAGTATTTT. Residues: CASTGGHSTDTQYF.

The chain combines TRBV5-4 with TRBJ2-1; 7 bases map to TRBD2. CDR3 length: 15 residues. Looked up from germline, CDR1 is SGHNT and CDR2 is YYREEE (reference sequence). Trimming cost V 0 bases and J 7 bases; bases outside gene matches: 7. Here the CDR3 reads CASSLAGRGGNEQFF. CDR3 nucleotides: TGTGCCAGCAGCTTGGCTGGGAGGGGAGGGAATGAGCAGTTCTTC.

CDR3 region: CASSHETGNTEAFF. DNA of the CDR3: TGTGCCAGCAGCCATGAAACAGGGAACACTGAAGCTTTCTTT. The V call is TRBV6-5, the J call TRBJ1-1, with a weak D call TRBD1 (5 bases). Trimming left V 6 bases short and J 1 base short, with 12 bases between. CDR1 is MNHEY and CDR2 is SVGAGI in the germline V gene. This CDR3 is built from 14 residues.